Following are 28 T cell receptor beta chains from one sample sequenced in a study of blood T cell repertoires in COVID-19. Profiled with immunoSEQ multiplex PCR; TCRdb holds only in-frame clones, not every one. The sample yields 220,000 or so clones, about 86% seen once. The sample taken for sequencing was peripheral blood. These receptors came from a woman aged 50 to 60 with COVID-19, enrolled during active disease.

The chain links TRBV7-8 to TRBJ2-1; 9 bases fit TRBD1. The CDR3 has 14 amino acids. Germline trimming cut 1 base from V and 9 bases from J; bases unmatched to any gene: 4. Germline-derived CDR1 and CDR2 are SGHVS and FQNEAQ. CDR3 DNA sequence: TGTGCCAGCAGCTTAGGGGACAGGGCGGGTGAGCAGTTCTTC. Protein sequence: CASSLGDRAGEQFF.

The chain uses TRBV5-1 and TRBJ1-2; D is uncertain. Looked up from germline, CDR1 is SGHRS and CDR2 is YFSETQ. The CDR3 totals 14 residues. V was shortened by 2 bases and J by 4 bases, with 12 bases between the two germline ends. The chain's CDR3 is CASSLSTVLYGYTF. The CDR3 DNA is TGCGCCAGCAGCTTATCTACAGTCCTCTATGGCTACACCTTC.

The chain couples TRBV3-1 (or the pseudogene TRBV3-2) to TRBJ2-1; 7 bases line up with TRBD2. Germline CDR1 is LGHDT and CDR2 is YNNKEL (reference sequence). CDR3 size: 19 residues. The V and J ends lost 2 bases and 5 bases, in that order; junction bases with no gene match: 18. In nucleotides, the CDR3 is TGTGCCAGCAGCCAACTAACACGGGGACTACTAAACACAAACAATGAGCAGTTCTTC. Its protein product is CASSQLTRGLLNTNNEQFF.

This clone was detected once. The V gene is TRBV7-9, the J gene TRBJ2-1, with D maybe TRBD1 (6 bases). CDR1 and CDR2 (germline): SEHNR, FQNEAQ (reference sequence). The CDR3 contains 13 residues. The CDR3 sequence: CQAGNRESNEQFF. Here the CDR3 DNA reads TGTCAAGCTGGAAACAGGGAAAGCAATGAGCAGTTCTTC.

V and J are TRBV27 and TRBJ1-2, with D possibly matching TRBD1 (5 bases). CDR3 length equals 15 residues. Trimming removed 5 bases at V and 3 bases at J, with 16 bases between. Per germline, CDR1 MNHEY and CDR2 SMNVEV (reference sequence). The CDR3 spells CASSPVPDTYYGYTF. In nucleotides, the CDR3 is TGTGCCAGCAGTCCCGTCCCGGACACCTACTATGGCTACACCTTC.

The rearrangement links TRBV7-9 to TRBJ1-2; TRBD1 aligns across 9 bases. V was clipped by 4 bases and J by 6 bases; unmatched bases: 6. The CDR3 consists of 14 residues. Germline V gene sequence: CDR1 SEHNR, CDR2 FQNEAQ (reference sequence). This CDR3 is CASSYLQGADGYTF. The CDR3 nucleotides read TGTGCCAGCAGCTACCTACAGGGGGCCGATGGCTACACCTTC.

The chain has TRBV11-3 and TRBJ1-1; TRBD1 aligns across 7 bases. Germline V gives CDR1 SGHNT, CDR2 YENEEA. V gave up 5 bases and J gave up 1 base; unmatched junction bases: 10. The CDR3 runs to 16 residues. The CDR3 here is CASSNSDRARNTEAFF. The CDR3 DNA is TGTGCCAGCAGCAACTCTGACAGGGCCAGGAACACTGAAGCTTTCTTT.

The rearrangement joins TRBV21-1 to TRBJ2-3; the table's D call, TRBD1, was not checked against the DNA. TRBV21-1 corresponds to a pseudogene. This CDR3 is 16 amino acids long. In DNA, the CDR3 is TGTGCCAGCAGCAAGCTGCGACAGGAGATTACAGATACGCAGTATTTT. It translates to CASSKLRQEITDTQYF.

The gene calls are TRBV27 and TRBJ1-2; TRBD1 aligns across 9 bases. The CDR3 has 14 amino acids. The junction had 6 bases not matched to a gene; V was cut back by 2 bases and J by 8 bases. CDR1 and CDR2 (germline): MNHEY, SMNVEV (reference sequence). CDR3 coding DNA: TGTGCCAGCAGTTTAGTGGGGACAGGGAGAGGCTACACCTTC. Amino acids: CASSLVGTGRGYTF.

This clone showed up just a few times. The V gene is TRBV12-3 or TRBV12-4, the J gene TRBJ2-7, with D tentatively TRBD1 (6 bases). The CDR3 length is 12 residues. Between the trimmed V and J ends, which lost 6 bases and 6 bases, there was a span of 12 bases. The CDR3 bases are TGTGCCAGCAGGCTACAGGGTGGCGAGCAGTACTTC. Encoded protein: CASRLQGGEQYF.

This clone was seen a single time. The chain employs TRBV6-2 or TRBV6-3 and TRBJ2-7; 8 bases align to TRBD2. Germline CDR1 reads MNHEY; CDR2 reads SVGEGT. The trim removed 5 bases at V and 5 bases at J, leaving 17 bases unmatched. The CDR3 spans 17 residues. CDR3 sequence: CASSALIGGADVDEQYF. The CDR3 DNA follows: TGTGCCAGCAGTGCCTTAATCGGGGGGGCAGATGTCGACGAGCAGTACTTC.

The gene calls are TRBV4-1 and TRBJ1-4; D unclear. The CDR3 is 15 amino acids. V shed 1 base and J shed 4 bases, with 10 bases lying between them. Per germline, CDR1 MGHRA and CDR2 YSYEKL. Here the CDR3 DNA reads TGCGCCAGCAGCCAAGGGATGAGGGATAATGAAAAACTGTTTTTT. Residues: CASSQGMRDNEKLFF.

V gene TRBV30 combines with J gene TRBJ2-4; a possible D gene is TRBD2 (5 bases). The CDR3 totals 13 residues. V dropped 2 bases and J dropped 7 bases, with 12 bases sitting between them. Germline V gene sequence: CDR1 GTSNPN, CDR2 SVGIG (reference sequence). This chain's CDR3 is CAWSRGQVNIQYF. Written as DNA, the CDR3 is TGTGCCTGGAGTCGAGGGCAGGTCAACATTCAGTACTTC.

This clone was observed once. The chain recombines TRBV7-8 with TRBJ2-2, with a tentative D call TRBD2 (5 bases). Germline CDR1 and CDR2: SGHVS and FQNEAQ. This CDR3 has 16 amino acids. Trimming took off 5 bases at V and 3 bases at J, with 16 bases between the two ends. The CDR3 is CASSPRRTADTGELFF. In nucleotides, the CDR3 is TGTGCCAGCAGCCCGAGGCGGACTGCAGACACCGGGGAGCTGTTTTTT.

The chain uses TRBV15 and TRBJ2-5; TRBD2 might be the D (6 bases). This CDR3 has 14 residues. CDR1 and CDR2 (germline): LNHNV, YYDKDF (reference sequence). Trimming took off 0 bases at V and 7 bases at J, with 12 bases between the two ends. This chain's CDR3 is CATSRDAGLRTQYF. CDR3 nucleotide sequence: TGTGCCACCAGCAGAGATGCGGGATTGAGGACCCAGTACTTC.

This clone was seen a handful of times. The gene calls are TRBV19 and TRBJ1-2; a possible D gene is TRBD1 (5 bases). This CDR3 contains 12 residues. The germline gives CDR1 LNHDA, CDR2 SQIVND (reference sequence). V lost 9 bases, J lost 9 bases, and 17 bases lay in between. This CDR3 is CASCAGTGSYTF. For the CDR3, the DNA is TGTGCCAGCTGCGCCGGGACTGGAAGCTACACCTTC.

The genes are TRBV28 and TRBJ1-5; 11 bases line up with TRBD1. This CDR3 contains 19 residues. V lost 6 bases, J lost 0 bases, and 13 bases stayed unmatched. The V gene's germline CDR1 is MDHEN and CDR2 SYDVKM. CDR3 region: CASRFTGTGGYYSNQPQHF. In DNA form, the CDR3 reads TGTGCCAGCAGATTCACCGGGACAGGGGGGTATTATAGCAATCAGCCCCAGCATTTT.

This rearrangement joins TRBV12-5 to TRBJ2-2; 10 bases are a match to TRBD2. The CDR3 spans 16 residues. Germline trimming cut 8 bases from V and 5 bases from J; bases unmatched to any gene: 11. From germline, CDR1 is LGHNT and CDR2 FRNRAP. The CDR3 DNA sequence: TGTGCTAGTCTCACTAGCGGGGCCACGATGACCGGGGAGCTGTTTTTT. It translates to CASLTSGATMTGELFF.

The V and J genes are TRBV5-1 and TRBJ1-4, with D possibly matching TRBD1 (6 bases). From germline, CDR1 is SGHRS and CDR2 YFSETQ. Trimming removed 1 base from V and 5 bases from J, with 15 bases in between. The CDR3 consists of 16 residues. The CDR3 DNA is TGCGCCAGCAGCTTGACTATACAGGGTGGCAATGAAAAACTGTTTTTT. Protein: CASSLTIQGGNEKLFF. The whole variable domain, remainder taken from reference TRBV5-1 and TRBJ1-4, is KAGVTQTPRYLIKTRGQQVTLSCSPISGHRSVSWYQQTPGQGLQFLFEYFSETQRNKGNFPGRFSGRQFSNSRSEMNVSTLELGDSALYLCASSLTIQGGNEKLFFGSGTQLSVL.

This chain links TRBV5-1 with TRBJ2-1, with 9 bases matching TRBD1. V lost 4 bases to trimming and J lost 4 bases; unmatched junction nucleotides: 6. Germline CDR1 is SGHRS and CDR2 is YFSETQ. CDR3 length equals 15 residues. CDR3 DNA: TGCGCCAGCAGCGTCCGGGACAGGGATTACAATGAGCAGTTCTTC. It yields the protein CASSVRDRDYNEQFF. Looking up the rest from reference TRBV5-1 and TRBJ2-1 gives the full variable domain: KAGVTQTPRYLIKTRGQQVTLSCSPISGHRSVSWYQQTPGQGLQFLFEYFSETQRNKGNFPGRFSGRQFSNSRSEMNVSTLELGDSALYLCASSVRDRDYNEQFFGPGTRLTVL.

This clone is a singleton in its sample. The chain carries TRBV25-1 and TRBJ2-1; 9 nucleotides line up with TRBD1. The V and J ends lost 5 bases and 8 bases, in that order; junction bases with no gene match: 10. There are 15 residues in the CDR3. CDR1 is MGHDK and CDR2 is SYGVNS in the germline V gene. For the CDR3, the DNA is TGTGCCAGCAGTCCCCGGGACAGGGTTTTTGATGAGCAGTTCTTC. It specifies CASSPRDRVFDEQFF.

This clone was observed a single time. The chain employs TRBV29-1 and TRBJ1-4, with 9 bases that match TRBD1. V dropped 6 bases and J dropped 3; count of bases not matched to a gene: 5. This CDR3 is 14 amino acids long. Germline loops: CDR1 SQVTM, CDR2 ANQGSEA. CDR3 DNA: TGCAGCGTACTACAGGGGGCCCCTAATGAAAAACTGTTTTTT. This codes for CSVLQGAPNEKLFF.

This chain connects TRBV2 to TRBJ1-2; unclear D gene. V was trimmed by 9 bases and J by 2 bases, leaving 10 bases between them. The length of the CDR3 is 12 residues. Germline V lookup: CDR1 SNHLY, CDR2 FYNNEI. CDR3 in DNA: TGTGCCAGTCTCCTGGCCAACTATGGCTACACCTTC. This translates into CASLLANYGYTF.

CDR3 region: CASSFVEKGAYGYTF. The CDR3 DNA follows: TGTGCCAGCAGCTTCGTTGAGAAGGGGGCCTATGGCTACACCTTC. The chain combines TRBV5-5 with TRBJ1-2, with 7 bases identical to TRBD1. This CDR3 has 15 residues. Losses at the gene ends were 2 bases for V and 4 bases for J; bases not matched to a gene: 8. Germline CDR1 and CDR2: SGHKS and YYEKEE (reference sequence).

This chain uses TRBV10-3 with TRBJ2-1, with TRBD1 as a possible D gene (6 bases). The germline V gene has CDR1 ENHRY and CDR2 SYGVKD. Between the trimmed V and J ends, which lost 10 bases and 0 bases, there was a span of 10 bases. The CDR3 runs to 13 residues. CDR3 sequence (DNA): TGTGCCACCCGGGACAACTCCTACAATGAGCAGTTCTTC. It is translated as CATRDNSYNEQFF.

This clone was seen just once. This chain uses TRBV24-1 with TRBJ2-5; 9 bases are a match to TRBD1. The CDR3 is 15 amino acids. Unmatched junction bases numbered 7, after V lost 4 bases and J lost 5 bases. The germline V gene encodes CDR1 KGHDR and CDR2 SFDVKD. In DNA form, the CDR3 reads TGTGCCACCAGTGACTCCGGGACAGGGTTCGAGACCCAGTACTTC. Translation: CATSDSGTGFETQYF.

This rearrangement joins TRBV18 to TRBJ1-1; 9 bases fit TRBD1. The CDR3 totals 15 residues. Germline V gene lookup returns CDR1 KGHSH and CDR2 LQKENI. J gave up 4 bases and V 3 bases, and 6 bases lay outside the gene matches. DNA of the CDR3: TGTGCCAGCTCACCGGACGACAGGGGGGGCACTGAAGCTTTCTTT. Translating gives CASSPDDRGGTEAFF.

The V call is TRBV7-9, the J call TRBJ2-7; TRBD2 might be the D (6 bases). CDR3 size: 15 residues. V was shortened by 5 bases and J by 4 bases, with 18 bases between the two germline ends. Germline lookup yields CDR1 SEHNR and CDR2 FQNEAQ (reference sequence). CDR3 nucleotide sequence: TGTGCCAGCAGCCCCAACGGGGGTGACTTTTACGAGCAGTACTTC. Translating gives CASSPNGGDFYEQYF.